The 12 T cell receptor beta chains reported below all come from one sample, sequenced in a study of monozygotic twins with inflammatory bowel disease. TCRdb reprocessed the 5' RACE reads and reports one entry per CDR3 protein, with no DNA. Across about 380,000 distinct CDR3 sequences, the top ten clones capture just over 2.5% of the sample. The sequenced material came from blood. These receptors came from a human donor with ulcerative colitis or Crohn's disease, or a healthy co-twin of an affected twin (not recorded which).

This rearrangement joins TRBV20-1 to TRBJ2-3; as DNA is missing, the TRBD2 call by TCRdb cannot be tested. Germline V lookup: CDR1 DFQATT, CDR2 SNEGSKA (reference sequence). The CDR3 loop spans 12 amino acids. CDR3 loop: CSARGLADTQYF.

CDR3: CASSPRGGASWSEAFF. V is TRBV7-2 and J is TRBJ1-1. There are 16 residues in the CDR3. Germline assignment: CDR1 SGHTA and CDR2 FQGNSA.

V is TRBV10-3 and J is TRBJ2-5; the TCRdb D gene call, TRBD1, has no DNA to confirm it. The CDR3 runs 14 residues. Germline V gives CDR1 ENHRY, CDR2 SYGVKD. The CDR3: CAISSGTWGETQYF.

This CDR3 is CASSLEGGAPNEQFF. This rearrangement joins TRBV12-3 or TRBV12-4 to TRBJ2-1; TCRdb selects TRBD1, and the lack of DNA leaves this call unchecked. The CDR3 totals 15 residues.

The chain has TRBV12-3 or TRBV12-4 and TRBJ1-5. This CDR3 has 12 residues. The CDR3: CASSSRDQPQHF.

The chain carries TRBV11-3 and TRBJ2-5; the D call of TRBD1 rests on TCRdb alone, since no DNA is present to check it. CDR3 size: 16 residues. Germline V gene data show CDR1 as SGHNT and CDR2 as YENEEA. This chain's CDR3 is CASSFREPGVEETQYF.

The CDR3 loop reads CASSQVDGGYGYTF. The chain employs TRBV4-1 and TRBJ1-2; TCRdb reports TRBD1, a call that lacks DNA to check it against. The germline V gene encodes CDR1 MGHRA and CDR2 YSYEKL. CDR3 size: 14 residues.

This chain's CDR3 is CASRSGTSGLDEQFF. The chain employs TRBV5-1 and TRBJ2-1; TCRdb's D gene call, TRBD2, goes unchecked for lack of DNA. This CDR3 has 15 amino acids. CDR1 is SGHRS and CDR2 is YFSETQ in the germline V gene.

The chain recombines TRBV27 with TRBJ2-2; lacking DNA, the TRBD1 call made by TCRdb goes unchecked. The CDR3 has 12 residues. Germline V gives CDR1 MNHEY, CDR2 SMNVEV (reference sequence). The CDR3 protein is CASSWGPGELFF.

CDR3 loop: CASSPRLMMNTEAFF. This chain connects TRBV4-3 to TRBJ1-1. This CDR3 is 15 amino acids long. In germline, CDR1 is LGHNA, CDR2 YSLEER.

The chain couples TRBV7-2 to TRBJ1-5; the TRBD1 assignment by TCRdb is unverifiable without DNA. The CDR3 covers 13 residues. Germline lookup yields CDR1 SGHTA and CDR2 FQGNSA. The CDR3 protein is CASSLTSSGGQHF. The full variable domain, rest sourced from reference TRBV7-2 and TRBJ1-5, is GAGVSQSPSNKVTEKGKDVELRCDPISGHTALYWYRQSLGQGLEFLIYFQGNSAPDKSGLPSDRFSAERTGGSVSTLTIQRTQQEDSAVYLCASSLTSSGGQHFGDGTRLSIL.

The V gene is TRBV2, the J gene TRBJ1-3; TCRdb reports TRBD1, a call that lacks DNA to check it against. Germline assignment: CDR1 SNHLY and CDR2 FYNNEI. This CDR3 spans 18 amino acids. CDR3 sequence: CASSGQGTLLSSGNTIYF.